This T cell receptor beta chain was observed in a study of breast tumors, draining lymph nodes, adjacent tissues. General study results and limits: Data only fit, rather than demonstrated, lymph node origin of most tumor T cells. Tumor repertoires ranked between lymph nodes and nontumor tissue in diversity, with V and J gene preferences. Luminal-like breast cancer showed significantly greater tumor-nontumor repertoire similarity than basal-like breast cancer did.

The germline V and J ends were trimmed by 0 bases and 4 bases, with 21 bases remaining between them. Looked up from germline, CDR1 is SGHNT and CDR2 is YENEEA. The CDR3 has 19 amino acids. From the multiplex PCR reads, TCRdb called clonotypes with MiXCR, one entry per CDR3 protein. Among some 100,000 distinct CDR3 sequences listed, 21% were seen once. This clonotype showed up many times. No antigen is known for it. Samples came from axillary lymph nodes draining the breast cancer. This chain links TRBV11-3 with TRBJ2-2; D possibly corresponds to TRBD1 (6 bases). The specimen sequenced was axillary lymph node tissue. This receptor was identified in a female donor with breast cancer. Some clones in this sample may be carry-over from other donors' samples. The CDR3 loop reads CASSLDQNREKLRTGELFF. The CDR3 nucleotides read TGTGCCAGCAGCTTAGATCAGAACAGGGAAAAGTTGCGCACCGGGGAGCTGTTTTTT.